This T cell receptor beta chain was sequenced during a study of identical twins. In the case of this clonotype: The antigen is unknown.

TCRdb called the 5' RACE reads again in MiXCR, with one record for every CDR3 protein. This table has some 500,000 distinct CDR3 sequences, roughly 13% appearing once. Findings and caveats of the study: Models underestimated how often monozygotic twins shared out-of-frame TCR alpha. Beta out-of-frame sequences displayed a weaker excess of sharing between twins. In cord blood, abundant beta clonotypes had fewer insertions; memory showed no trend. Potential partial confounding of zero-insertion analyses by invariant MAIT and iNKT cells was noted.

The sample also formed part of further work on yellow fever vaccine responses in identical twins.

Sequencing was performed on CD4+ T cells sorted from blood. The receptor was derived from a woman younger than 35 in good health.

CDR3: CASSQPKKGRRTGELFF. The CDR3 DNA reads as TGCGCCAGCAGTCAACCGAAGAAAGGTCGACGGACCGGGGAGCTGTTTTTT. V usage is TRBV23-1 and J usage is TRBJ2-2; no clear D gene. TRBV23-1 is assigned to the ORF class and has an uncertain function. Trimming pared 2 bases from V and 5 bases from J, leaving 18 bases between. This CDR3 contains 17 residues.